This TCR beta chain was recovered during a study of shared clonotypes between healthy human individuals. The overall study: Each donor's CD8 memory used one plate, CD8 naive two, each CD4 subset three.

Germline values: CDR1 KGHSH, CDR2 LQKENI. Germline trimming cut 6 bases from V and 4 bases from J; bases unmatched to any gene: 7. The CDR3 runs to 14 residues. Original handling: As immunoSEQ supplied junction-only sequences (without quality scores), filtering differed. This table comes from immunoSEQ multiplex PCR, and its TCRdb copy is limited to in-frame clones, with some not included. That table supplies the V and J calls and clone size; D and trimming were determined from the DNA. Of hundreds of thousands of clones listed, over 65% are singletons. J is TRBJ1-2 and V is TRBV18; 8 positions match TRBD1. This TCR was recovered from a woman younger than 45 in good health. What was sequenced was memory CD4+ T cells sorted from blood. The subset is: CD45RA-negative fraction. CDR3 sequence reads: CASSLGGTGYGYTF. DNA for the CDR3: TGTGCCAGCTCGTTGGGAGGGACAGGCTATGGCTACACCTTC. Filled out from reference TRBV18 and TRBJ1-2, the complete variable domain reads NAGVMQNPRHLVRRRGQEARLRCSPMKGHSHVYWYRQLPEEGLKFMVYLQKENIIDESGMPKERFSAEFPKEGPSILRIQQVVRGDSAAYFCASSLGGTGYGYTFGSGTRLTVV.